This T cell receptor (beta chain) was sequenced for a study of identical twins listed by TCRdb under 2016. Turning to the overall study: TCR alpha and beta repertoires from monozygotic twins, unrelated adults of various ages and cord blood were deep-sequenced to test whether fetal clonotypes persist. To rule out contamination, the twin experiments were replicated at different times with different library preparation protocols. The paper as a whole reports these results and caveats: Compared with coincidental sharing between unrelated individuals, an excess of low generation-probability sequences was observed among out-of-frame TCR alpha sequences shared between twins. In monozygotic twins, out-of-frame TCR alpha sharing was systematically underestimated by recombination models, although the models agreed with sharing between unrelated individuals. Fewer insertions were carried by abundant cord blood beta clonotypes; a weaker similar trend was observed in young adult naive repertoires, while no such trend was observed in memory repertoires. Zero-insertion analyses could be partly confounded by invariant T cells such as MAIT and iNKT, although diverse VJ usage argued against such confounding for most clonotypes. Because the same donors could not be followed over many years, conclusions were based on cross-sectional statistical analysis. Excess twin sharing in beta out-of-frame sequences was weaker because fewer shared sequences lowered the signal-to-noise ratio.

The CDR3 goes from the cysteine to the phenylalanine over 16 residues. Just the 48-base CDR3 DNA is kept, in frame starting at base 1. The germline V gene gives CDR1 as LGHNA and CDR2 as YNFKEQ. Receptor libraries were prepared by 5' RACE. TCRdb lists the instrument as Illumina HiSeq 2000. Template switching introduced a universal primer binding site; the final cDNA contained a unique molecular identifier, enabling accurate counting of TCR cDNA molecules. Specific primers in the conserved constant-segment region were used to synthesize first-strand cDNA for TCR alpha and beta chains. Each cDNA library was double barcoded, with a SMART-Mk sample barcode plus Illumina barcodes, to control for contamination. TruSeq adapter sequences, together with Illumina sample barcodes, were added in two successive PCR steps. TCR alpha and beta cDNA libraries were sequenced on the Illumina HiSeq platform with custom primers. In the authors' own workflow: MiGEC was used to process raw reads and extract unique molecular identifiers, and MiXCR was used to find CDR3 positions. For each individual, recombination models were inferred using an EM algorithm with the repgenHMM and IGoR tools. The analysis of shared clonotypes was done with the tcR package in R, with sharing normalized by the product of cloneset sizes. Out-of-frame nonproductive sequences were analyzed to study raw recombination free of thymic and clonal selection effects. TCRdb reanalyzed the raw reads on its own, using fastp at Q25 for trimming and MiXCR for clone calling, and kept in-frame beta chains. All rows with the same CDR3 protein become a single entry with the most common DNA and genes. For this entry, the V and J calls and clone size follow TCRdb and not the study's own pipeline. Within this sample are 420,000 or so distinct CDR3 sequences, with approximately 18% of them counted one time only. The ten largest clonotypes hold roughly 12% of the sample.

Every donor was a healthy Caucasian. Three unrelated non-twin adults were also sequenced: a male aged 18 to 30, a male aged 50 to 59 and a female aged 50 to 59. Miltenyi CD45RO+ enrichment and human naive T-cell isolation kits were used to isolate memory (CD45RO+) and naive T cells from PBMC. A remark on this clonotype: There is no known antigen for this receptor. Mismatch with germline at one junction end may stem from a read error.

This sequence was found in a man in his fifties or sixties in good health. Sequencing was done on a sample of naive T cells sorted from blood. The cell subset or site label on this specimen signifies: cells isolated with a human naive T-cell isolation kit. This sequence uses TRBV4-2 and TRBJ1-1; a tentative D call is TRBD1 (6 bases match). The CDR3 region reads CASSQGGGHSNAEAFF. The nucleotides are TGTGCCAGCAGCCAAGGGGGGGGACACTCGAACGCTGAAGCTTTCTTT.